This paragraph reports one T cell receptor (beta chain). What it recognizes is unknown. The data were obtained in a study of T-cell reconstitution after alpha-beta-depleted transplantation in children. Germline V CDR1 and CDR2: SGHTA, FQGTGA. V was clipped by 1 base and J by 5 bases, with 10 bases between them. The CDR3 is 14 residues long. Study results and limitations: Reportedly, alpha-beta T cells present about two months post-transplant originated from several hundred expanded clones of graft origin. Diversity and T-cell counts at one year after transplant derived mostly from new T cells. TCRbeta diversity was high at day 60 in some patients (a result of surviving recipient T cells and thymic progenitors).

A library of TCRbeta sequences, prepared with unique molecular identifiers, was generated. MiXCR, applied by TCRdb to the PCR reads, yields one record per CDR3 protein. In the table there are about 540,000 distinct CDR3 sequences, 27% of which are singletons. The TCR was taken from a boy less than two years old with Wiskott-Aldrich syndrome, due to receive a stem cell transplant. The chain links TRBV7-3 to TRBJ2-3, with D unresolved. The source was PBMCs, collected before TCRalphabeta/CD19-depleted stem cell transplant. The CDR3 nucleotides are TGTGCCAGCAGCTTAAATGGACCGGGAGATACGCAGTATTTT. Its translation: CASSLNGPGDTQYF.